Detailed here is one T cell receptor beta chain. Its antigen is unknown. This entry belongs to a study of T cells expressing NK-cell markers. In the study overall: The study sequenced eight donors, seven HCMV-seropositive and one seronegative. Findings and caveats of the study: Uncertainty persisted over the HCMV specificity of expanded NKG2C+ T cell clones. Several of the donors carried dominant NKG2C+ clonotypes that took up 1.0-7.0% of their CD8+ T cells. The CD3+CD56-NKG2C+ fraction of several donors was also led by these clonotypes.

CDR3 length equals 14 residues. CDR1 SGHDN and CDR2 FVKESK come from the germline V gene. From its re-call of the 5' RACE reads, TCRdb lists each CDR3 protein once, without DNA. The sample table includes about 260,000 distinct CDR3 sequences. V usage is TRBV14 and J usage is TRBJ1-2; TCRdb proposes TRBD1, but this gene call is untestable without DNA. The sequence was collected from a woman between 18 and 70 years old in good health. The source material was blood T cells: a sorted CD56 or NKG2C T cell subset, CD4+ or CD8+ T cells, or bulk PBMC T cells (not recorded which). Here the CDR3 reads CASSQAGGGYGYTF.